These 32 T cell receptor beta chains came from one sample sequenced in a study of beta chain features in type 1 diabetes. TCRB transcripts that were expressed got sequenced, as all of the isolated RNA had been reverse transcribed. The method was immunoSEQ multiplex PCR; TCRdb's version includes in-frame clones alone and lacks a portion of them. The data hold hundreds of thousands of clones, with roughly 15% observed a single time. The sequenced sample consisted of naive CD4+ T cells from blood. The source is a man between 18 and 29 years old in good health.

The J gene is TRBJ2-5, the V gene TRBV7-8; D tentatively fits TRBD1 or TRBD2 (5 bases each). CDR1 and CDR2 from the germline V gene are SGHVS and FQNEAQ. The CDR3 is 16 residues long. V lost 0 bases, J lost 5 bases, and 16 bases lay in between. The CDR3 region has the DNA TGTGCCAGCAGCTTAGCGGTATGGGGGAGAGGTGAGACCCAGTACTTC. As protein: CASSLAVWGRGETQYF.

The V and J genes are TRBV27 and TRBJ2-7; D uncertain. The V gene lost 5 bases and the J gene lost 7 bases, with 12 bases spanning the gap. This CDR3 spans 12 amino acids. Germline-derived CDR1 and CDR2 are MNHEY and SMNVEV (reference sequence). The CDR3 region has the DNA TGTGCCAGCAGTCCACGCGGTTGGGAGCAGTACTTC. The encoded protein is CASSPRGWEQYF.

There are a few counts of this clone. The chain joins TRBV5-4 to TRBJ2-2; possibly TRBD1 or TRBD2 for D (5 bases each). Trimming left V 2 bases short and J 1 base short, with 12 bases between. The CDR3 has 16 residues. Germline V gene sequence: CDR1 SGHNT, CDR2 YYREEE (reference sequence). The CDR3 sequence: CASSLQAGLNTGELFF. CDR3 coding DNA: TGTGCCAGCAGCTTACAGGCTGGACTGAACACCGGGGAGCTGTTTTTT.

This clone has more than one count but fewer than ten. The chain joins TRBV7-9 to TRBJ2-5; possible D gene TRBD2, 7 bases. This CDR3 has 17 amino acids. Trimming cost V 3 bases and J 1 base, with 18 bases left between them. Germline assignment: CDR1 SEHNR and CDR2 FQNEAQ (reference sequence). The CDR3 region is CASSFPTGRGTQETQYF. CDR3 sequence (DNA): TGTGCCAGCAGCTTCCCAACAGGGAGGGGGACCCAAGAGACCCAGTACTTC.

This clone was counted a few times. The CDR3 coding sequence is TGTGCCAGCAGCTTAGGGGGGGGCCTAGCGGCGAGCTCCTACAATGAGCAGTTCTTC. Protein product: CASSLGGGLAASSYNEQFF. The chain employs TRBV11-2 and TRBJ2-1; possibly TRBD2 for D (7 bases). Germline CDR1 reads SGHAT; CDR2 reads FQNNGV. There are 19 residues in the CDR3. The germline V and J ends were trimmed by 1 base and 0 bases, with 19 bases remaining between them.

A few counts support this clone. The CDR3 DNA reads as TGTGCCAGCAGTGAATCTGGGGGAACCTACGAGCAGTACTTC. Its translation is CASSESGGTYEQYF. The V gene is TRBV25-1, the J gene TRBJ2-7; D may be TRBD1 or TRBD2 (5 bases each). V was pared by 1 base and J by 2 bases, with 9 bases between. The germline gives CDR1 MGHDK, CDR2 SYGVNS. The CDR3 length is 14 residues.

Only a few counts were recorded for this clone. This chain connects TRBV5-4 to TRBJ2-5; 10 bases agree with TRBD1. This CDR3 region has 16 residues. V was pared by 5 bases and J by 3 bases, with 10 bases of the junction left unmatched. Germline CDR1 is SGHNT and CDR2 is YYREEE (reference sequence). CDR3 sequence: CASRTDPDRGEETQYF. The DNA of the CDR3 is TGTGCCAGCAGGACTGACCCGGACAGGGGGGAAGAGACCCAGTACTTC.

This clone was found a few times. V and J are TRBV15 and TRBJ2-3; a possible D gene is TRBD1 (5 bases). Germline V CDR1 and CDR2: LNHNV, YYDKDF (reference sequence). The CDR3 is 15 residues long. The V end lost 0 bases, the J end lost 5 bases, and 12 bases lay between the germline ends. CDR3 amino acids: CATSRDLQGRDTQYF. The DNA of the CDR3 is TGTGCCACCAGCAGAGATTTGCAGGGTCGAGATACGCAGTATTTT.

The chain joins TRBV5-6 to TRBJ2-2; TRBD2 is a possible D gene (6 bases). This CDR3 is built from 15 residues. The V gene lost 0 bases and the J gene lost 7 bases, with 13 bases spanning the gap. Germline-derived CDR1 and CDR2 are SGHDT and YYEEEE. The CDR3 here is CASSLGLGLNGELFF. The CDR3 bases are TGTGCCAGCAGCTTGGGACTAGGGCTTAACGGGGAGCTGTTTTTT.

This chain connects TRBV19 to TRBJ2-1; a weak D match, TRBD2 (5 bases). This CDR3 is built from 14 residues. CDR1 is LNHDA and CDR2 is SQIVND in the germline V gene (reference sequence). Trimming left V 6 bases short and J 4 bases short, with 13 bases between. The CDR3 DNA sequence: TGTGCCAGTAGGTTTACGGGAAGTTACAATGAGCAGTTCTTC. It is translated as CASRFTGSYNEQFF. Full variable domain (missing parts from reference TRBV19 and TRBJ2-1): DGGITQSPKYLFRKEGQNVTLSCEQNLNHDAMYWYRQDPGQGLRLIYYSQIVNDFQKGDIAEGYSVSREKKESFPLTVTSAQKNPTAFYLCASRFTGSYNEQFFGPGTRLTVL.

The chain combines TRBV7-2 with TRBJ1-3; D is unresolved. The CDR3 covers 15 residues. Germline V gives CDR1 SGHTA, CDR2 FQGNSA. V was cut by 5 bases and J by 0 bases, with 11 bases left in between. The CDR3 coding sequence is TGTGCCAGCAGCCCTCAATCGATCTCTGGAAACACCATATATTTT. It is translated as CASSPQSISGNTIYF.

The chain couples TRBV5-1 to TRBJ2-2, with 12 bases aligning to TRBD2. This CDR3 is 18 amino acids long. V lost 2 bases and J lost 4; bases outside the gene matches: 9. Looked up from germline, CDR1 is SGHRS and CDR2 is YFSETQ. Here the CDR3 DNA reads TGCGCCAGCAGCTTCGGGCTAGCGGGAGGGCCGGGCACCGGGGAGCTGTTTTTT. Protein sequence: CASSFGLAGGPGTGELFF.

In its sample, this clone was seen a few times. The CDR3 DNA reads TGTGCCAGCAGTTTAGTGGGGGGCGGATTCCCTAACTATGGCTACACCTTC. Protein sequence: CASSLVGGGFPNYGYTF. This chain uses TRBV28 with TRBJ1-2; D perhaps matches TRBD1 (6 bases). This CDR3 comprises 17 residues. V shed 2 bases and J shed 0 bases, with 16 bases lying between them. The germline V gene encodes CDR1 MDHEN and CDR2 SYDVKM.

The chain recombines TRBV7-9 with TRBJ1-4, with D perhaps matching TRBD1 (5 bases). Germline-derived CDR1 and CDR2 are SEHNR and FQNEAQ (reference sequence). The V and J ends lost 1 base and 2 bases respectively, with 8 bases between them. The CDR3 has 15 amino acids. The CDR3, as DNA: TGTGCCAGCAGCTTAGAGGGACGGACTAATGAAAAACTGTTTTTT. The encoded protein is CASSLEGRTNEKLFF.

The CDR3 DNA reads as TGCAGTGCAAGGCCGGGACTATCGCAGTATTTT. It yields the protein CSARPGLSQYF. V usage is TRBV20-1 and J usage is TRBJ2-3; TRBD2 matches 7 bases. The CDR3 length is 11 residues. After removal of 6 bases from V and 10 bases from J, the junction contained 7 bases not matched to a gene. Germline CDR1 reads DFQATT; CDR2 reads SNEGSKA (reference sequence).

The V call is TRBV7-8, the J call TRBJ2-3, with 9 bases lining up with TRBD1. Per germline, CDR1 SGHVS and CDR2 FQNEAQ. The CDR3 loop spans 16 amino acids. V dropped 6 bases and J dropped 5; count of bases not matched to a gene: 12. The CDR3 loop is CASSETGTGHVDTQYF. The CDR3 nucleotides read TGTGCCAGCAGTGAGACCGGGACAGGGCATGTAGATACGCAGTATTTT.

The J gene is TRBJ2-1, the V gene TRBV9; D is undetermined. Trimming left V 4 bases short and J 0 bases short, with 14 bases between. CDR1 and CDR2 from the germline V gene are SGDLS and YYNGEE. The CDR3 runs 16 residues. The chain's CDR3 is CASSPDARSSYNEQFF. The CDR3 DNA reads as TGTGCCAGCAGCCCAGACGCTAGGAGCTCCTACAATGAGCAGTTCTTC.

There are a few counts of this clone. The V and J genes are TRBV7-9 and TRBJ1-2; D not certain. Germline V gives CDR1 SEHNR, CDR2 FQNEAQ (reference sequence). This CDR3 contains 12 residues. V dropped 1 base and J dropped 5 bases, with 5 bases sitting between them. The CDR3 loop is CASSLVGYGYTF. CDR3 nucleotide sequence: TGTGCCAGCAGCTTAGTCGGATATGGCTACACCTTC.

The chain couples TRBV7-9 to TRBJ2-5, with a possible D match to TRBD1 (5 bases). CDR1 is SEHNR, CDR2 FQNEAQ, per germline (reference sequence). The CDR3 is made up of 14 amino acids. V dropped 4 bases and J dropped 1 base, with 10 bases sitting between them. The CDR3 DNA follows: TGTGCCAGCAGCTCGACAGTGATCCAAGAGACCCAGTACTTC. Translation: CASSSTVIQETQYF.

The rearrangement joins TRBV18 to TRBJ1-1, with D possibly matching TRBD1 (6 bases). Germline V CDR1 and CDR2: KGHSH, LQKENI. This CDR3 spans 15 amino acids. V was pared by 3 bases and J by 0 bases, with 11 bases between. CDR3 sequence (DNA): TGTGCCAGCTCACCGCTGGGACACATGAACACTGAAGCTTTCTTT. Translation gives CASSPLGHMNTEAFF.

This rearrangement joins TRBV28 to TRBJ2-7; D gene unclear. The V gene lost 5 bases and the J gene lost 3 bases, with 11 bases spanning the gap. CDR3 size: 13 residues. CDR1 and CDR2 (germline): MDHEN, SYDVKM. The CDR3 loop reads CASSETARYEQYF. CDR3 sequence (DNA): TGTGCCAGCAGTGAAACGGCCCGCTACGAGCAGTACTTC.

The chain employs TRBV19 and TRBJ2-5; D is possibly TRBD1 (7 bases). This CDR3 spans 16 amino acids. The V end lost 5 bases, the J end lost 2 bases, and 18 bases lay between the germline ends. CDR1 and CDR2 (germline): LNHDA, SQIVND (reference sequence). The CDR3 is CASSSGRGVWQETQYF. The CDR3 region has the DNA TGTGCCAGTAGTTCGGGCAGGGGGGTTTGGCAAGAGACCCAGTACTTC.

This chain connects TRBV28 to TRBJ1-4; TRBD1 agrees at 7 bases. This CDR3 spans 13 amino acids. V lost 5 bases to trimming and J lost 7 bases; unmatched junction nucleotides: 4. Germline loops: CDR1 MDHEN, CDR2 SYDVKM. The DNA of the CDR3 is TGTGCCAGCAGTGCAGGGGGGGTTGAAAAACTGTTTTTT. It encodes CASSAGGVEKLFF.

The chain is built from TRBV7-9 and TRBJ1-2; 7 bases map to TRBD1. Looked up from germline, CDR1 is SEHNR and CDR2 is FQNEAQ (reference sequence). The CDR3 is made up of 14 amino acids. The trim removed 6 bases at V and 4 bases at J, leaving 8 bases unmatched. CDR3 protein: CASRRLDRSYGYTF. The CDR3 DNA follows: TGTGCCAGCAGGAGACTGGACAGGAGCTATGGCTACACCTTC. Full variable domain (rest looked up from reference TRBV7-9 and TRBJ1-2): DTGVSQNPRHKITKRGQNVTFRCDPISEHNRLYWYRQTLGQGPEFLTYFQNEAQLEKSRLLSDRFSAERPKGSFSTLEIQRTEQGDSAMYLCASRRLDRSYGYTFGSGTRLTVV.

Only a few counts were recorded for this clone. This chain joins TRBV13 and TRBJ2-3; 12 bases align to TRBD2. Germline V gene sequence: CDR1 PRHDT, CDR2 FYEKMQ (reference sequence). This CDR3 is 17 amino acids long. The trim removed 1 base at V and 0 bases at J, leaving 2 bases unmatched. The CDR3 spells CASSLAGLAGSTDTQYF. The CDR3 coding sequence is TGTGCCAGCAGCTTAGCAGGACTAGCGGGGAGCACAGATACGCAGTATTTT.

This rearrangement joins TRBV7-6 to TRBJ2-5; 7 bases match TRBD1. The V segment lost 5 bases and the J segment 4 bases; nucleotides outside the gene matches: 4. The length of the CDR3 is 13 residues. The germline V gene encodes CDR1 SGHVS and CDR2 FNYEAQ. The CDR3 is CASSTHRGETQYF. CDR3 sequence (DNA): TGTGCCAGCAGCACTCACAGGGGAGAGACCCAGTACTTC.

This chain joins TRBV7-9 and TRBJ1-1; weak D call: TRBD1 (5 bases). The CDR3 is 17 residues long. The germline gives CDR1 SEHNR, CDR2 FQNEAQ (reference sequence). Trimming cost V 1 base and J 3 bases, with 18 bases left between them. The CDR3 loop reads CASSLVDKRGGDTEAFF. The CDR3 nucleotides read TGTGCCAGCAGCTTAGTGGACAAGAGGGGTGGTGACACTGAAGCTTTCTTT.

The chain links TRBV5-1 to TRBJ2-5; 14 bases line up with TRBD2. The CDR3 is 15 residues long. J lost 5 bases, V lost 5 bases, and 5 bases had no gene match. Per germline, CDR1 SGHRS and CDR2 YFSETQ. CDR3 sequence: CASRPTSGGAETQYF. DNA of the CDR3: TGCGCCAGCAGACCGACTAGCGGGGGGGCGGAGACCCAGTACTTC.

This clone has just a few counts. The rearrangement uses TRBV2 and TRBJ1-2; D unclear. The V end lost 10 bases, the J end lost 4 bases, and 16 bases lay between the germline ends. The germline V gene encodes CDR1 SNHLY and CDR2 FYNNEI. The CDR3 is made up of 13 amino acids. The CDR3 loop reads CAIWRRQPYGYTF. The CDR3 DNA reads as TGTGCCATCTGGAGGAGGCAGCCCTATGGCTACACCTTC.

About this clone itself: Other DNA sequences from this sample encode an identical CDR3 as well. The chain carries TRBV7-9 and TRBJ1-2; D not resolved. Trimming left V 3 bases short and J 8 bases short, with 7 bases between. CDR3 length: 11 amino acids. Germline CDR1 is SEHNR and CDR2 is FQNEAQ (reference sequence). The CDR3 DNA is TGTGCCAGCAGCTTGATCGGCGGCTACACCTTC. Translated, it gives CASSLIGGYTF.

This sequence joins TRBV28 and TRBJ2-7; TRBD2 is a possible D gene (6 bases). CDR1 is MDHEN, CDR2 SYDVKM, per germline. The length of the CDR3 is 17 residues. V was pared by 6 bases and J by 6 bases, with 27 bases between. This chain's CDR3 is CASRNLGLRTTSREQYF. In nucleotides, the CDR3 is TGTGCCAGCAGAAACCTCGGTTTGCGTACCACTAGCCGCGAGCAGTACTTC.

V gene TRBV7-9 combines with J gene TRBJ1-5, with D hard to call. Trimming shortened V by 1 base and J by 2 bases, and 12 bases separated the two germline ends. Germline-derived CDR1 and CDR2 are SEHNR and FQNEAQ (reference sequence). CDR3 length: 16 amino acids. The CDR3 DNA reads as TGTGCCAGCAGCTTAGGCCAAACCTGGGGCAATCAGCCCCAGCATTTT. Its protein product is CASSLGQTWGNQPQHF.